This entry features one T cell receptor beta chain sequence. Its antigen is unidentified. TCRdb's copy holds only in-frame clones and misses some; the assay was immunoSEQ multiplex PCR. The data show roughly 150,000 clones, with more than 75% seen just once and roughly a tenth held by the top ten. Losses at the gene ends were 4 bases for V and 3 bases for J; bases not matched to a gene: 4. Per germline, CDR1 SEHNR and CDR2 FQNEAQ (reference sequence). The CDR3 totals 14 residues. This entry is derived from a study of T cell responses to AZD1222 COVID-19 vaccine. General study findings and limits: At 160-218 and 743-854, vaccine-associated CD4 TCRs were dominant, and they spanned spike.

This sequence was found in an adult who received the AZD1222 COVID-19 vaccine. Sequencing was performed on peripheral blood, taken 28 days after the second AZD1222 dose. The rearrangement links TRBV7-9 to TRBJ1-2; 8 bases are shared with TRBD1. DNA of the CDR3: TGTGCCAGCAGCTCGGACAGGGTTTACTATGGCTACACCTTC. This codes for CASSSDRVYYGYTF.